This is a list of T cell receptor beta chains from one sample in a study of shared clonotypes between healthy human individuals. The method was immunoSEQ multiplex PCR; TCRdb's version includes in-frame clones alone and lacks a portion of them. This sample carries about 460,000 clones, about 74% of them seen once, and the ten largest clones take about 12%. Material: PBMCs. The receptors derive from a woman in her thirties or forties in good health. Some clones in this sample may be carry-over from other donors' samples. Both conserved end residues are part of each CDR3. The order of the fields is clone size, V gene, D gene, J gene, CDR3 DNA, CDR3 protein. A D gene is named only where the DNA matches it firmly. Size tells how often a clone was seen (once, few, many) or the class of an expanded clone, and some rows leave it out.

few	TRBV6-4	NA	TRBJ1-3	TGTGCCAGCAGACACTACTCCTCTGGAAACACCATATATTTT	CASRHYSSGNTIYF
few	TRBV30	NA	TRBJ1-1	TGTGCCTGGAGCCAGGGAATGAACACTGAAGCTTTCTTT	CAWSQGMNTEAFF
NA	TRBV11-3	TRBD2	TRBJ2-1	TGTGCCAGCAGCTTAGGCGGGACTAGCGTCTACAATGAGCAGTTCTTC	CASSLGGTSVYNEQFF
NA	TRBV28	NA	TRBJ2-5	TGTGCCAGCAGTTTACAGGTCCAAGAGACCCAGTACTTC	CASSLQVQETQYF
few	TRBV7-9	TRBD1	TRBJ1-2	TGTGCCAGCAGCCCGACAGGGGGCATGAGTGGCTACACCTTC	CASSPTGGMSGYTF
NA	TRBV5-1	TRBD2	TRBJ2-6	TGCGCCAGCAGCCTCATCCGACTAGCGGCTAGCTCTGGGGCCAACGTCCTGACTTTC	CASSLIRLAASSGANVLTF
NA	TRBV10-3	NA	TRBJ2-3	TGTGCCATCAAGCCCCGGGAGACATCTAGCACAGATACGCAGTATTTT	CAIKPRETSSTDTQYF
few	TRBV7-6	NA	TRBJ2-7	TGTGCCAGCAGCCCGGCGGCTAGCCCATCCGAGCAGTACTTC	CASSPAASPSEQYF
NA	TRBV27	NA	TRBJ1-5	TGTGCCAGCAGTTGGCAGGGAAGAAATCAGCCCCAGCATTTT	CASSWQGRNQPQHF
few	TRBV10-3	NA	TRBJ1-2	TGTGCCATCAGTCCACAAAACTATGGCTACACCTTC	CAISPQNYGYTF
NA	TRBV28	TRBD1	TRBJ2-5	TGTGCCAGCACCTTCGTGGGACAGGGGATTATTAAGACCCAGTACTTC	CASTFVGQGIIKTQYF
many	TRBV7-2	NA	TRBJ1-2	TGTGCCAGCAGCCCTATGTGGCAGGGGAGCGGCTACACCTTC	CASSPMWQGSGYTF
NA	TRBV29-1	TRBD2	TRBJ2-3	TGCAGCGTCACAGGACTAGCGGGAGGGCCGGGCACAGATACGCAGTATTTT	CSVTGLAGGPGTDTQYF
NA	TRBV5-1	NA	TRBJ2-7	TGCGCCAGCAGCTTGAGGTCGGGCAAGAACTACGAGCAGTACTTC	CASSLRSGKNYEQYF
NA	TRBV7-3	NA	TRBJ1-1	TGTGCCAGCAGCTTGGAAGATTACACTGAAGCTTTCTTT	CASSLEDYTEAFF